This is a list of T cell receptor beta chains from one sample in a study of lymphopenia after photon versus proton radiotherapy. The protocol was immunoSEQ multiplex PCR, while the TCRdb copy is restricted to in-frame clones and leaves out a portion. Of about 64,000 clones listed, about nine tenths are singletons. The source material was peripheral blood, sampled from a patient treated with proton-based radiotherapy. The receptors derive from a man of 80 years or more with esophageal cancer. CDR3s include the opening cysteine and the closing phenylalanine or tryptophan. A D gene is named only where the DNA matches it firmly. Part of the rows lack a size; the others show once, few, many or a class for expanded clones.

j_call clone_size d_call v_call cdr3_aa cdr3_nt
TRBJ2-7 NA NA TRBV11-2 CASSPLVPISYEQYF TGTGCCAGCAGCCCCCTTGTCCCCATTTCCTACGAGCAGTACTTC
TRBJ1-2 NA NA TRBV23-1 CASSQSTGDLYGYTF TGCGCCAGCAGTCAGTCGACAGGAGACCTCTATGGCTACACCTTC
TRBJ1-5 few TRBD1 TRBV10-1 CASNSTGAYSNQPQHF TGCGCCAGCAATAGCACAGGGGCCTATAGCAATCAGCCCCAGCATTTT
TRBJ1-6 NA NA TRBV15 CATSRDEPGAGSPLHF TGTGCCACCAGCAGAGATGAACCAGGGGCCGGATCACCCCTCCACTTT
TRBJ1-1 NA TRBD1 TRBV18 CASSAGGTEAFF TGTGCCAGCTCAGCAGGGGGCACTGAAGCTTTCTTT
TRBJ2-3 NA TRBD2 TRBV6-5 CASSGLAGGTDTQYF TGTGCCAGCAGTGGACTAGCGGGGGGCACAGATACGCAGTATTTT
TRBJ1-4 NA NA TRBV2 CASRGQSREKLFF TGTGCCAGCAGAGGACAGTCCAGGGAAAAACTGTTTTTT
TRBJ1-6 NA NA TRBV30 CAWSAGRDNSPLHF TGTGCCTGGAGTGCCGGAAGAGATAATTCACCCCTCCACTTT
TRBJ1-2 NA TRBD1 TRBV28 CASNAQWGQGYGYTF TGTGCCAGCAACGCTCAGTGGGGACAGGGCTATGGCTACACCTTC
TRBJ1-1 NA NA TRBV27 CASSLRGGRAWTEAFF TGTGCCAGCAGTTTACGGGGGGGTAGGGCTTGGACTGAAGCTTTCTTT
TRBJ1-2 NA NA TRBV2 CASSRTDYGYTF TGTGCCAGCAGCAGGACGGATTATGGCTACACCTTC
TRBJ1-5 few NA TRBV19 CASKQGSLGASPQHF TGTGCCAGTAAACAAGGGTCTTTGGGGGCATCGCCCCAGCATTTT
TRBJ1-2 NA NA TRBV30 CAWTGGNSLGGGYTF TGTGCCTGGACGGGAGGGAACAGTCTTGGGGGTGGCTACACCTTC
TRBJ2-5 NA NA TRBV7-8 CASSLGSGVGETQYF TGTGCCAGCAGCTTAGGTTCGGGAGTCGGAGAGACCCAGTACTTC
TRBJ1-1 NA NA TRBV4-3 CASSQFRRANTEAFF TGCGCCAGCAGCCAATTCAGACGGGCGAACACTGAAGCTTTCTTT
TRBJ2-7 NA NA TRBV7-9 CASSLAYFRVPGYTYEQYF TGTGCCAGCAGCTTAGCCTACTTTCGGGTCCCAGGGTATACCTACGAGCAGTACTTC
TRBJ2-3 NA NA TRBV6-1 CASSPEVDTDTQYF TGTGCCAGCAGCCCCGAAGTAGACACAGATACGCAGTATTTT
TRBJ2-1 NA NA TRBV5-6 CASSLEGLSYNEQFF TGTGCCAGCAGCTTGGAGGGACTCTCCTACAATGAGCAGTTCTTC
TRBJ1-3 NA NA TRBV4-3 CASSQDLIGAGNTIYF TGCGCCAGCAGCCAAGATTTGATAGGGGCTGGAAACACCATATATTTT
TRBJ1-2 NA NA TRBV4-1 CASSQDDERGALDGYTF TGCGCCAGCAGCCAAGATGATGAGAGGGGGGCACTAGATGGCTACACCTTC
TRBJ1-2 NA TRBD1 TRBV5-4 CASSGEGQGYGYTF TGTGCCAGCAGCGGGGAAGGACAGGGCTATGGCTACACCTTC
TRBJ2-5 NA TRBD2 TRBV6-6 CASSYSTSELQETQYF TGTGCCAGCAGTTACTCCACTAGCGAGCTACAAGAGACCCAGTACTTC
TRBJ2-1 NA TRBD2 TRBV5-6 CASSFPTSGSNEQFF TGTGCCAGCAGCTTCCCCACTAGCGGGTCCAATGAGCAGTTCTTC
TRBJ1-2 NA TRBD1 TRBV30 CAWRKGTAEIYGYTF TGTGCCTGGAGGAAAGGGACAGCAGAAATCTATGGCTACACCTTC
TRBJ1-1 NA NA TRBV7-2 CASSSKTGGAEAFF TGTGCCAGCAGCTCCAAGACAGGCGGGGCTGAAGCTTTCTTT
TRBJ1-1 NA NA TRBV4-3 CASSQLQENTEAFF TGCGCCAGCAGCCAATTACAAGAGAACACTGAAGCTTTCTTT